This TCR beta chain is from a study of T cell responses to AZD1222 COVID-19 vaccine. Details on this clone: Antigen unknown.

Clones were sequenced by immunoSEQ multiplex PCR, and TCRdb holds only the in-frame ones, with some missing. The sample lists almost 70,000 clones, around 80% seen once, with 11% to 15% in the top ten. Second doses were pooled across both intervals (about 4 or about 12 weeks). The study's findings and limits: With dominance at 160-218 and 743-854, vaccine-associated CD4 TCRs spanned spike. No repertoire was sampled before or during the peak T cell response, only after it.

This TCR came from an adult who received the AZD1222 COVID-19 vaccine. Here the sequenced sample was peripheral blood, taken 28 days after the second AZD1222 dose.

As DNA, the CDR3 is TGTGCCAGCAGCTTGGTGAGACAGGAGTTTTATGGCTACACCTTC. Translation: CASSLVRQEFYGYTF. The V call is TRBV5-6, the J call TRBJ1-2; possibly TRBD1 for D (6 bases). The germline V gene encodes CDR1 SGHDT and CDR2 YYEEEE. With 0 bases removed from V and 5 bases from J, the gap between germline ends came to 14 bases. The CDR3 runs 15 residues. The variable domain in full, with the rest retrieved from reference TRBV5-6 and TRBJ1-2, is DAGVTQSPTHLIKTRGQQVTLRCSPKSGHDTVSWYQQALGQGPQFIFQYYEEEERQRGNFPDRFSGHQFPNYSSELNVNALLLGDSALYLCASSLVRQEFYGYTFGSGTRLTVV.